Below are 26 T cell receptor beta chains sequenced from a single sample in a study of shared clonotypes between healthy human individuals. This table comes from immunoSEQ multiplex PCR, and its TCRdb copy is limited to in-frame clones, with some not included. The sample includes 300,000 to 400,000 clones, around 67% of them seen just once. The material sequenced was memory CD4+ T cells sorted from blood. The subset was: CD45RA-negative fraction. The receptors derive from a man aged 30 to 45 in good health.

V usage is TRBV5-5 and J usage is TRBJ1-3; D gene uncertain. CDR3 length: 15 amino acids. Trimming shortened V by 3 bases and J by 0 bases, and 10 bases separated the two germline ends. Germline V lookup: CDR1 SGHKS, CDR2 YYEKEE (reference sequence). The CDR3, as DNA: TGTGCCAGCAGCTCCTACACGAGCTCTGGAAACACCATATATTTT. Translated: CASSSYTSSGNTIYF. Complete variable domain (other parts from reference TRBV5-5 and TRBJ1-3): DAGVTQSPTHLIKTRGQQVTLRCSPISGHKSVSWYQQVLGQGPQFIFQYYEKEERGRGNFPDRFSARQFPNYSSELNVNALLLGDSALYLCASSSYTSSGNTIYFGEGSWLTVV.

This clone appeared once. This chain connects TRBV6-5 to TRBJ2-3; D not resolved. This CDR3 contains 11 residues. Germline V gives CDR1 MNHEY, CDR2 SVGAGI. Deletions cut 4 bases from V and 8 bases from J, with 7 bases between. This CDR3 is CASSSRSTQYF. Here the CDR3 DNA reads TGTGCCAGCAGTTCCCGGAGTACGCAGTATTTT.

The chain links TRBV15 to TRBJ2-7; 12 bases fit TRBD2. The V segment lost 3 bases and the J segment 3 bases; nucleotides outside the gene matches: 6. The length of the CDR3 is 16 residues. Germline assignment: CDR1 LNHNV and CDR2 YYDKDF (reference sequence). CDR3 amino acids: CATSSQTSGRLYEQYF. The CDR3 nucleotides read TGTGCCACCAGCAGCCAGACTAGCGGGAGACTCTACGAGCAGTACTTC.

The chain links TRBV19 to TRBJ2-3; TRBD2 agrees at 8 bases. After removal of 8 bases from V and 4 bases from J, the junction contained 8 bases not matched to a gene. Germline CDR1 LNHDA, CDR2 SQIVND (reference sequence). The CDR3 consists of 14 residues. The CDR3 spells CASALSGSPDTQYF. The CDR3 DNA reads TGTGCCAGTGCCCTAAGCGGGAGCCCAGATACGCAGTATTTT.

The chain has TRBV6-4 and TRBJ1-3; D is uncertain. Trimming removed 6 bases at V and 0 bases at J, with 12 bases between. Germline CDR1 is MRHNA and CDR2 is SNTAGT. The CDR3 contains 15 residues. The chain's CDR3 is CASSSRVRSGNTIYF. The CDR3 region has the DNA TGTGCCAGCAGCAGTCGGGTCCGCTCTGGAAACACCATATATTTT.

This chain connects TRBV28 to TRBJ1-5; D possibly corresponds to TRBD1 (6 bases). The V end lost 3 bases, the J end lost 4 bases, and 13 bases lay between the germline ends. Germline values: CDR1 MDHEN, CDR2 SYDVKM. The CDR3 runs 15 residues. The CDR3, as DNA: TGTGCCAGCAGTTTTCGCCGGGGGGCTAATCAGCCCCAGCATTTT. It yields the protein CASSFRRGANQPQHF.

On this clone: This may be a read error: a much more frequent sequence differs by one nucleotide. The gene calls are TRBV6-1 and TRBJ2-1; TRBD2 matches at 10 bases. CDR3 size: 13 residues. Germline V gene sequence: CDR1 MNHNS, CDR2 SASEGT. CDR3 in amino acids: CASGLAGANERFF. For the CDR3, the DNA is TGTGCCAGCGGGCTAGCGGGGGCGAACGAGCGGTTCTTC.

The gene calls are TRBV4-1 and TRBJ2-7; 12 positions agree with TRBD2. Germline V gene lookup returns CDR1 MGHRA and CDR2 YSYEKL. The CDR3 contains 18 residues. V trimming: 0 bases; J trimming: 0 bases; junction bases outside the gene matches: 6. CDR3 nucleotide sequence: TGCGCCAGCAGCCAAGACTGGACTAGCGGGGACCTCTCCTACGAGCAGTACTTC. Translated, it gives CASSQDWTSGDLSYEQYF.

The V call is TRBV5-6, the J call TRBJ2-4; TRBD2 aligns across 8 bases. CDR3 size: 13 residues. Losses at the gene ends were 6 bases for V and 6 bases for J; bases not matched to a gene: 5. Germline lookup yields CDR1 SGHDT and CDR2 YYEEEE. The CDR3 loop reads CASTVAGRNIQYF. The CDR3 DNA sequence: TGTGCCAGCACCGTAGCGGGAAGAAACATTCAGTACTTC.

V and J are TRBV7-9 and TRBJ2-7; 14 bases map to TRBD2. Germline CDR1 reads SEHNR; CDR2 reads FQNEAQ (reference sequence). V gave up 5 bases and J gave up 6 bases; unmatched junction bases: 9. The CDR3 contains 16 residues. The CDR3 loop is CASSPDGTSGSGEQYF. CDR3 DNA sequence: TGTGCCAGCAGCCCAGACGGGACTAGCGGGAGCGGCGAGCAGTACTTC.

V is TRBV19 and J is TRBJ2-5; a possible D gene is TRBD1 (6 bases). V was shortened by 5 bases and J by 4 bases, with 20 bases between the two germline ends. From germline, CDR1 is LNHDA and CDR2 SQIVND (reference sequence). The CDR3 extends over 16 amino acids. This CDR3 reads CASSLTRGSTRETQYF. For the CDR3, the DNA is TGTGCCAGTAGTTTAACCAGGGGTTCAACCCGAGAGACCCAGTACTTC.

The rearrangement joins TRBV6-5 to TRBJ1-4; 7 bases match TRBD1. The CDR3 runs to 14 residues. Trimming at V came to 6 bases and at J to 5 bases, leaving 6 bases not matched to a gene. Germline V gene lookup returns CDR1 MNHEY and CDR2 SVGAGI. The CDR3 sequence is CASSRGQSNEKLFF. DNA for the CDR3: TGTGCCAGCAGCCGGGGACAGTCGAATGAAAAACTGTTTTTT.

This sequence joins TRBV27 and TRBJ2-7; D is possibly TRBD2 (5 bases). V lost 4 bases to trimming and J lost 2 bases, with 18 bases between them. Germline V CDR1 and CDR2: MNHEY, SMNVEV (reference sequence). This CDR3 comprises 16 residues. The CDR3 region has the DNA TGTGCCAGCAGTTCATTCTCCAGCGGATCAGCCTACGAGCAGTACTTC. Protein product: CASSSFSSGSAYEQYF.

This clone was seen a handful of times. The V and J genes are TRBV5-6 and TRBJ2-5; TRBD1 agrees at 7 bases. From germline, CDR1 is SGHDT and CDR2 YYEEEE. This CDR3 contains 14 residues. V lost 4 bases, J lost 5 bases, and 8 bases stayed unmatched. The CDR3 coding sequence is TGTGCCAGCAGCAGGGACAGCCAAGGGGAGACCCAGTACTTC. It is translated as CASSRDSQGETQYF.

This clone was observed once. The chain uses TRBV5-5 and TRBJ2-7; 12 nucleotides line up with TRBD2. The V gene's germline CDR1 is SGHKS and CDR2 YYEKEE (reference sequence). The CDR3 has 15 amino acids. With 4 bases clipped from V and 3 bases from J, the junction kept 5 bases outside the gene matches. The CDR3 region has the DNA TGTGCCAGCAGCGGTGGACTAGCGGGAATCTACGAGCAGTACTTC. Encoded protein: CASSGGLAGIYEQYF.

This clone showed up just a few times. CDR3 region: CASSWDSGRVYEQYF. CDR3 nucleotide sequence: TGTGCCAGCAGCTGGGATAGCGGGAGGGTCTACGAGCAGTACTTC. The genes are TRBV7-2 and TRBJ2-7; 11 bases are shared with TRBD2. Trimming cost V 4 bases and J 3 bases; bases outside gene matches: 5. Germline CDR1 SGHTA, CDR2 FQGNSA. The CDR3 sequence is 15 residues long.

The V gene is TRBV6-6, the J gene TRBJ2-3; a possible D gene is TRBD1 (6 bases). Per the germline V gene, CDR1 is MNHNY and CDR2 is SVGAGI (reference sequence). Trimming removed 10 bases from V and 0 bases from J, with 14 bases in between. This CDR3 is 14 amino acids long. CDR3 DNA: TGTGCCACCGTACAGGGTGGAAGCACAGATACGCAGTATTTT. It yields the protein CATVQGGSTDTQYF.

The chain has TRBV19 and TRBJ2-4; no clear D. The germline CDR1 and CDR2 sequences are LNHDA and SQIVND (reference sequence). V lost 3 bases, J lost 8 bases, and 14 bases lay in between. The CDR3 loop spans 14 amino acids. The CDR3 spells CASSIRPTSDIQYF. The CDR3 bases are TGTGCCAGTAGTATTAGGCCTACCAGCGACATTCAGTACTTC. Supplemented by reference TRBV19 and TRBJ2-4, the full variable domain reads DGGITQSPKYLFRKEGQNVTLSCEQNLNHDAMYWYRQDPGQGLRLIYYSQIVNDFQKGDIAEGYSVSREKKESFPLTVTSAQKNPTAFYLCASSIRPTSDIQYFGAGTRLSVL.

This chain connects TRBV27 to TRBJ2-7, with D maybe TRBD2 (6 bases). The CDR3 is 15 residues long. Germline V gives CDR1 MNHEY, CDR2 SMNVEV (reference sequence). Trimming left V 6 bases short and J 2 bases short, with 17 bases between. This CDR3 reads CASSPWGDATYEQYF. The CDR3 nucleotides are TGTGCCAGCAGCCCCTGGGGGGACGCCACCTACGAGCAGTACTTC.

This clone was picked up a small number of times. The CDR3 protein is CIAYSNYEQYF. CDR3 sequence (DNA): TGCATCGCCTACTCCAATTACGAGCAGTACTTC. The V gene is TRBV20-1, the J gene TRBJ2-7; D not resolved. Per the germline V gene, CDR1 is DFQATT and CDR2 is SNEGSKA (reference sequence). CDR3 length: 11 residues.

The V and J genes are TRBV11-2 and TRBJ2-6; D might be TRBD1 or TRBD2, each matching 5 bases. Germline assignment: CDR1 SGHAT and CDR2 FQNNGV. The CDR3 is 16 residues long. V was pared by 8 bases and J by 3 bases, with 17 bases between. The DNA of the CDR3 is TGTGCCAGCTCCGGTGGGGGTCTCCATGGGGCCAACGTCCTGACTTTC. Amino acid sequence: CASSGGGLHGANVLTF.

The rearrangement links TRBV5-4 to TRBJ2-1, with 7 nucleotides matching TRBD1. The V gene's germline CDR1 is SGHNT and CDR2 YYREEE (reference sequence). The V segment lost 0 bases and the J segment 7 bases; nucleotides outside the gene matches: 7. This CDR3 is 15 amino acids long. The CDR3 coding sequence is TGTGCCAGCAGCTTGGTTGGAAACAGGGGTAATGAGCAGTTCTTC. Residues: CASSLVGNRGNEQFF.

V usage is TRBV6-5 and J usage is TRBJ2-1; TRBD1 might be the D (6 bases). Trimming took 6 bases from V and 9 from J, leaving 15 bases between them. Germline V gene sequence: CDR1 MNHEY, CDR2 SVGAGI. CDR3 size: 13 residues. The CDR3 nucleotides read TGTGCCAGCAGCTCCTTGGGACAAAGTGAGCAGTTCTTC. Encoded protein: CASSSLGQSEQFF.

This sequence joins TRBV18 and TRBJ2-3; D is possibly TRBD1 (5 bases). Germline lookup yields CDR1 KGHSH and CDR2 LQKENI. The CDR3 loop spans 15 amino acids. Trimming removed 3 bases at V and 4 bases at J, with 14 bases between. This chain's CDR3 is CASSPDTGFADTQYF. CDR3 nucleotide sequence: TGTGCCAGCTCACCCGATACAGGATTTGCAGATACGCAGTATTTT.

The chain is built from TRBV29-1 and TRBJ2-5; D unclear. V lost 4 bases, J lost 5 bases, and 11 bases lay in between. Germline CDR1 SQVTM, CDR2 ANQGSEA. The CDR3 contains 12 residues. As DNA, the CDR3 is TGCAGCGTTGTCAAGGGCGTCGAGACCCAGTACTTC. Protein: CSVVKGVETQYF.

As regards this clone: A much larger clone differs from this one at a single base, so this may be a read error. The chain carries TRBV27 and TRBJ2-7, with D uncertain. CDR1 is MNHEY and CDR2 is SMNVEV in the germline V gene (reference sequence). This CDR3 region has 14 residues. This CDR3 is CVSSFVWSSYEQYF. The CDR3 bases are TGTGTCAGCAGTTTTGTCTGGAGCTCCTACGAGCAGTACTTC.